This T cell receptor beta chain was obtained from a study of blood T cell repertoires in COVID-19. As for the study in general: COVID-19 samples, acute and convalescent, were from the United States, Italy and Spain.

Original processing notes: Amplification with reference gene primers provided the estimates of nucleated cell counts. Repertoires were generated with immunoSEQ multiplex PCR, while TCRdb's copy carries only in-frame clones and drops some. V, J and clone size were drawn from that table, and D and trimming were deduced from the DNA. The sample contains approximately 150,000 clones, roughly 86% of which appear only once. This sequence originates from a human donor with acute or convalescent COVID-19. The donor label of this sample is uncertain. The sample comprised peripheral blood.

The CDR3 is CASSLQGRTEAFF. CDR3 DNA: TGTGCCAGCAGTTTACAGGGAAGGACTGAAGCTTTCTTT. The chain recombines TRBV12-3 or TRBV12-4 with TRBJ1-1; D is perhaps TRBD1 (5 bases). Trimming shortened V by 2 bases and J by 5 bases, and 9 bases separated the two germline ends. The CDR3 extends over 13 amino acids.